These 20 T cell receptor beta chains were all obtained from the same sample, sequenced in a study of cytomegalovirus exposure and HLA in healthy donors. The PCR used 60 Vbeta and 13 Jbeta primers. The repertoire was sequenced with immunoSEQ multiplex PCR; TCRdb's copy has only in-frame clones and lacks some. The sample holds about 67,000 clones, 65% to 70% seen once. Sequencing input: PBMCs. The receptors were gathered from a woman in her 30s in good health and CMV-seronegative.

This clone occurred a few times. The chain uses TRBV11-3 and TRBJ1-4; perhaps TRBD1 as D (6 bases). V lost 4 bases and J lost 8, with 17 bases in between. Germline V gene sequence: CDR1 SGHNT, CDR2 YENEEA. The CDR3 length is 15 residues. The CDR3: CASSSLRTGREKLFF. The CDR3 DNA reads TGTGCCAGCAGCTCCCTAAGAACAGGGCGCGAAAAACTGTTTTTT.

J is TRBJ2-5 and V is TRBV10-3; 12 nucleotides match TRBD2. Germline-derived CDR1 and CDR2 are ENHRY and SYGVKD. Trimming cost V 4 bases and J 5 bases; bases outside gene matches: 11. CDR3 length: 17 amino acids. CDR3 nucleotides: TGTGCCATCAGTGCGGCGACTAGCGGGGGTTTGGGGGAGACCCAGTACTTC. Its translation: CAISAATSGGLGETQYF.

This sequence joins TRBV14 and TRBJ2-5; the D gene is possibly TRBD2 (6 bases). CDR1 is SGHDN and CDR2 is FVKESK in the germline V gene. CDR3 length: 13 amino acids. V was shortened by 5 bases and J by 1 base, with 8 bases between the two germline ends. The CDR3 spells CASSYGGQETQYF. The DNA for the CDR3 is TGTGCCAGCAGCTACGGGGGCCAAGAGACCCAGTACTTC.

This chain connects TRBV7-9 to TRBJ1-1, with a weak D call TRBD1 (6 bases). CDR1 and CDR2 (germline): SEHNR, FQNEAQ (reference sequence). With 3 bases removed from V and 4 bases from J, the gap between germline ends came to 12 bases. The CDR3 loop spans 14 amino acids. Written as DNA, the CDR3 is TGTGCCAGCAGCTTGGCAGGGGTGAGCACTGAAGCTTTCTTT. Translation: CASSLAGVSTEAFF.

The chain combines TRBV11-2 with TRBJ2-1; 9 nucleotides align to TRBD2. The CDR3 runs to 15 residues. The germline CDR1 and CDR2 sequences are SGHAT and FQNNGV. J lost 6 bases, V lost 1 base, and 4 bases had no gene match. The CDR3 protein is CASSLVLAGFNEQFF. CDR3 in DNA: TGTGCCAGCAGCTTAGTGCTAGCGGGGTTCAATGAGCAGTTCTTC.

This clone was detected a few times. The chain has TRBV7-2 and TRBJ2-7; TRBD2 is a possible D gene (5 bases). V was trimmed by 1 base and J by 1 base, leaving 8 bases between them. The germline V gene encodes CDR1 SGHTA and CDR2 FQGNSA. The CDR3 runs to 14 residues. For the CDR3, the DNA is TGTGCCAGCAGCTTAGGTCGGGAATCCTACGAGCAGTACTTC. This gives the protein CASSLGRESYEQYF.

This sequence joins TRBV11-3 and TRBJ2-5; 9 bases are a match to TRBD1. V shed 3 bases, J shed 4 bases, and the junction held 3 bases outside the gene matches. This CDR3 region has 14 residues. The germline V gene has CDR1 SGHNT and CDR2 YENEEA. CDR3 protein: CASSLGQGGETQYF. In DNA form, the CDR3 reads TGTGCCAGCAGCTTGGGACAGGGTGGAGAGACCCAGTACTTC.

This chain uses TRBV9 with TRBJ2-2; 7 nucleotides match TRBD2. Germline trimming cut 8 bases from V and 3 bases from J; bases unmatched to any gene: 10. The CDR3 is made up of 15 amino acids. Germline CDR1 SGDLS, CDR2 YYNGEE. CDR3 DNA: TGTGCCAGTCGACGGGGGGTCCAGGACACCGGGGAGCTGTTTTTT. Translating gives CASRRGVQDTGELFF.

The chain couples TRBV9 to TRBJ2-5; a weak D match, TRBD1 (6 bases). CDR1 and CDR2 (germline): SGDLS, YYNGEE. The CDR3 runs to 14 residues. Deletions cut 3 bases from V and 5 bases from J, with 14 bases between. Here the CDR3 reads CASSGGDRRETQYF. The CDR3 DNA reads TGTGCCAGCAGCGGAGGAGACAGGCGGGAGACCCAGTACTTC.

This chain connects TRBV15 to TRBJ1-4, with a weak D call TRBD1 (6 bases). Trimming removed 5 bases at V and 1 base at J, with 20 bases between. CDR1 and CDR2 (germline): LNHNV, YYDKDF (reference sequence). The CDR3 has 18 amino acids. The CDR3 reads CATSGTWTVPLTNEKLFF. DNA for the CDR3: TGTGCCACCAGCGGTACCTGGACAGTACCGTTAACTAATGAAAAACTGTTTTTT.

The chain links TRBV5-1 to TRBJ2-5, with D maybe TRBD1 (5 bases). CDR1 and CDR2 from the germline V gene are SGHRS and YFSETQ. Trimming removed 3 bases at V and 0 bases at J, with 12 bases between. The CDR3 runs to 15 residues. DNA of the CDR3: TGCGCCAGCAGCTATGCCAGGGCCAACCAAGAGACCCAGTACTTC. This encodes CASSYARANQETQYF.

This clone was seen a single time. V gene TRBV20-1 combines with J gene TRBJ1-4; D not certain. Germline CDR1 DFQATT, CDR2 SNEGSKA (reference sequence). V gave up 6 bases and J gave up 5 bases, with 7 bases separating them. The CDR3 has 11 residues. This CDR3 is CSARMNEKLFF. The CDR3 bases are TGCAGTGCGAGGATGAATGAAAAACTGTTTTTT.

This clone was seen a handful of times. The rearrangement links TRBV7-9 to TRBJ2-1; a weak D match, TRBD1 (6 bases). The CDR3 length is 15 residues. Germline V gives CDR1 SEHNR, CDR2 FQNEAQ (reference sequence). Trimming removed 3 bases at V and 12 bases at J, with 21 bases between. The CDR3 DNA sequence: TGTGCCAGCAGCTTTGGGACACTGTCCTACTCGGGGCAGTTCTTC. Protein: CASSFGTLSYSGQFF.

The chain recombines TRBV19 with TRBJ2-3; 12 positions agree with TRBD2. Per the germline V gene, CDR1 is LNHDA and CDR2 is SQIVND (reference sequence). This CDR3 comprises 16 residues. V lost 5 bases to trimming and J lost 3 bases; unmatched junction nucleotides: 6. CDR3: CASSLWTSGVTDTQYF. CDR3 bases: TGTGCCAGTAGTCTTTGGACTAGCGGGGTGACAGATACGCAGTATTTT. Using reference TRBV19 and TRBJ2-3 for the parts outside the CDR3, the full variable domain is DGGITQSPKYLFRKEGQNVTLSCEQNLNHDAMYWYRQDPGQGLRLIYYSQIVNDFQKGDIAEGYSVSREKKESFPLTVTSAQKNPTAFYLCASSLWTSGVTDTQYFGPGTRLTVL.

The rearrangement joins TRBV19 to TRBJ1-5; no reliable D call. Trimming removed 1 base from V and 9 bases from J, with 10 bases in between. CDR1 and CDR2 from the germline V gene are LNHDA and SQIVND (reference sequence). CDR3 size: 13 residues. CDR3 DNA: TGTGCCAGTAGTATAGGAGGGTCTAGGCCCCAGCATTTT. Translated, it gives CASSIGGSRPQHF.

The genes are TRBV18 and TRBJ2-2; tentative D call: TRBD2 (6 bases). Per germline, CDR1 KGHSH and CDR2 LQKENI. V was shortened by 6 bases and J by 0 bases, with 11 bases between the two germline ends. The CDR3 is made up of 15 amino acids. The CDR3 DNA follows: TGTGCCAGCTCCCGGGGGACGGCGAACACCGGGGAGCTGTTTTTT. This encodes CASSRGTANTGELFF.

This sequence joins TRBV29-1 and TRBJ1-5; 8 bases are a match to TRBD1. Germline lookup yields CDR1 SQVTM and CDR2 ANQGSEA. CDR3 length: 14 amino acids. The ends lost 3 bases at V and 4 bases at J; junction bases unmatched: 5. The CDR3 sequence: CSVDIGQGNQPQHF. The CDR3, as DNA: TGCAGCGTTGACATAGGACAGGGAAATCAGCCCCAGCATTTT.

The genes are TRBV11-3 and TRBJ2-7; D is uncertain. Germline V lookup: CDR1 SGHNT, CDR2 YENEEA. The CDR3 totals 13 residues. V was trimmed by 1 base and J by 0 bases, leaving 4 bases between them. The CDR3 nucleotides read TGTGCCAGCAGCTTAGTTAGCTCCTACGAGCAGTACTTC. It codes for CASSLVSSYEQYF.

The CDR3 reads CASSLVGSGQGNTGELFF. CDR3 in DNA: TGTGCCAGCAGCTTAGTTGGGTCGGGACAGGGGAACACCGGGGAGCTGTTTTTT. V and J are TRBV7-9 and TRBJ2-2; 9 bases agree with TRBD1. V lost 1 base, J lost 1 base, and 7 bases stayed unmatched. Germline lookup yields CDR1 SEHNR and CDR2 FQNEAQ (reference sequence). The CDR3 contains 18 residues.

This rearrangement joins TRBV5-6 to TRBJ1-5, with D maybe TRBD1 (5 bases). Trimming stripped 0 bases from V and 1 base from J, with 14 bases between. Germline CDR1 SGHDT, CDR2 YYEEEE. This CDR3 is built from 17 residues. This chain's CDR3 is CASSLGQGGSSNQPQHF. In nucleotides, the CDR3 is TGTGCCAGCAGCTTGGGGCAGGGAGGATCGAGCAATCAGCCCCAGCATTTT.